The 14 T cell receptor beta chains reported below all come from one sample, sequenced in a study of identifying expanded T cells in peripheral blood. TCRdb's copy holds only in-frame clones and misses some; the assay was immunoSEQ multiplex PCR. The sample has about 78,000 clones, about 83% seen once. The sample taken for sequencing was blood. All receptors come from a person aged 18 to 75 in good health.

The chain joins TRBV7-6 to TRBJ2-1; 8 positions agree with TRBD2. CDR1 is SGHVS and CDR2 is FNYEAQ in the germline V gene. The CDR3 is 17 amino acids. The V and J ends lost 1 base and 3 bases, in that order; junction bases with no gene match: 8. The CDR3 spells CASSLERGTRLYNEQFF. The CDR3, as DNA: TGTGCCAGCAGCTTAGAAAGGGGGACTAGACTCTACAATGAGCAGTTCTTC.

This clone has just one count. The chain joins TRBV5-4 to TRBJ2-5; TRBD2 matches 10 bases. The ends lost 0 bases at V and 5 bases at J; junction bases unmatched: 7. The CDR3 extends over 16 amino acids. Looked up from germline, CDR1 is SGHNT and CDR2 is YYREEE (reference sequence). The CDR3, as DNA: TGTGCCAGCAGCTTGGACCTAGCGGGAGTAGAGGAGACCCAGTACTTC. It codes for CASSLDLAGVEETQYF.

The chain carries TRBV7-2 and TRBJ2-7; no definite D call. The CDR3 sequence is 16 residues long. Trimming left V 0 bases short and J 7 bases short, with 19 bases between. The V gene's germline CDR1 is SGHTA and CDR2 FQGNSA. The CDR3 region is CASSLAIGNGLREQYF. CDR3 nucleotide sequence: TGTGCCAGCAGCTTAGCGATTGGAAACGGCCTTAGGGAGCAGTACTTC.

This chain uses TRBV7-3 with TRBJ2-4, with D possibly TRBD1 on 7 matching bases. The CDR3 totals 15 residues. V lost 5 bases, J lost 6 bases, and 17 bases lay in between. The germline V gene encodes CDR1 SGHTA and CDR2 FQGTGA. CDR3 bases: TGTGCCAGCAGCCCAGCAGGAGGGGGCTTAAACATTCAGTACTTC. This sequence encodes CASSPAGGGLNIQYF.

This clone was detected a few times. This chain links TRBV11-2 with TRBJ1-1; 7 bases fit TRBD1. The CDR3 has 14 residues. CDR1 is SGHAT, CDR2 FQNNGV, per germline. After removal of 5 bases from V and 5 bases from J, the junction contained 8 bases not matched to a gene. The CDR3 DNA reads TGTGCCAGCAGCCCCCTGACAGGGCGTACTGAAGCTTTCTTT. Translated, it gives CASSPLTGRTEAFF.

The CDR3 region is CASSLETPGANVLTF. The CDR3 DNA reads as TGTGCCAGCAGTTTGGAGACTCCTGGGGCCAACGTCCTGACTTTC. The chain joins TRBV28 to TRBJ2-6; no firm D call. Trimming left V 3 bases short and J 2 bases short, with 8 bases between. Looked up from germline, CDR1 is MDHEN and CDR2 is SYDVKM. The CDR3 contains 15 residues.

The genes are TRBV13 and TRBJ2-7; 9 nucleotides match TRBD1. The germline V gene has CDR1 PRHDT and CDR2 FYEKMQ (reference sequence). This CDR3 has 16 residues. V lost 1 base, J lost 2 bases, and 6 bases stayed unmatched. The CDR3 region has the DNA TGTGCCAGCAGCTTAGAAGACAGGGGGTATCCCTACGAGCAGTACTTC. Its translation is CASSLEDRGYPYEQYF.

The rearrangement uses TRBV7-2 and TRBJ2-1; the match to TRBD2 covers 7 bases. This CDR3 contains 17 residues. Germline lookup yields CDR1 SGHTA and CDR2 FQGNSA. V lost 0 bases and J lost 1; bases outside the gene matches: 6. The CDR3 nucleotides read TGTGCCAGCAGCTTAGCGGGGGGGATATGGTCCTACAATGAGCAGTTCTTC. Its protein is CASSLAGGIWSYNEQFF.

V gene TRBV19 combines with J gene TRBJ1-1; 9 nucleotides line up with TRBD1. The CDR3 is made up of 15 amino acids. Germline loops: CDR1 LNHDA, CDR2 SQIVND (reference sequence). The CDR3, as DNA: TGTGCAGTGGGGGACAGGGTTTGTCTGAACACTGAAGCTTTCTTT. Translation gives CAVGDRVCLNTEAFF.

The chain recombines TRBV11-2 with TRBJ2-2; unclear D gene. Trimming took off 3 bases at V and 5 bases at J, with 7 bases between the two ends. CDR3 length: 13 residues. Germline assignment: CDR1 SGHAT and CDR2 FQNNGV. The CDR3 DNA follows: TGTGCCAGCAGCTTTGGGGAAACCGGGGAGCTGTTTTTT. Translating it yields CASSFGETGELFF.

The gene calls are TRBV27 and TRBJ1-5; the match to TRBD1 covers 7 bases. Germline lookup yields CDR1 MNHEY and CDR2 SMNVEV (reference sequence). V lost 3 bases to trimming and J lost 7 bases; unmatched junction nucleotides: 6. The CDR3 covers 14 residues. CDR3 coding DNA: TGTGCCAGCAGTTTTGACAGGGCCCGGCAGCCCCAGCATTTT. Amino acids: CASSFDRARQPQHF.

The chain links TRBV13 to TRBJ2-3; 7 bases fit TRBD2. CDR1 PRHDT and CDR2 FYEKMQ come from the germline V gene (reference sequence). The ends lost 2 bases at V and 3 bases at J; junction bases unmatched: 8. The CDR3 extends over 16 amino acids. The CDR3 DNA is TGTGCCAGCAGCTTACGGACATTGGGAGGGACAGATACGCAGTATTTT. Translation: CASSLRTLGGTDTQYF.

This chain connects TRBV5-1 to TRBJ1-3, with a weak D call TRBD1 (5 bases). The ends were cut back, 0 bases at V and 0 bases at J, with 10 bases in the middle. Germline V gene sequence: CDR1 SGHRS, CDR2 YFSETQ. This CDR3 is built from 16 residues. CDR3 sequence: CASSLESGGSGNTIYF. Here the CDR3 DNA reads TGCGCCAGCAGCTTGGAATCGGGGGGCTCTGGAAACACCATATATTTT.

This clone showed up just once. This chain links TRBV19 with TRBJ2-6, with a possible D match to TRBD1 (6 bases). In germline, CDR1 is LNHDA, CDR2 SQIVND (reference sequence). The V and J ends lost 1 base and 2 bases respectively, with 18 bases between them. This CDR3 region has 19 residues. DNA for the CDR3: TGTGCCAGTAGTATAGGTTTTGCCAGGGGAGCAGCTGGGGCCAACGTCCTGACTTTC. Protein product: CASSIGFARGAAGANVLTF.